One T cell receptor (beta chain) is described in this entry. These data come from a study of technical replicates of blood from four donors. The germline CDR1 and CDR2 sequences are SGHAT and FQNNGV. The ends lost 1 base at V and 2 bases at J; junction bases unmatched: 2. The CDR3 runs to 14 residues. The protocol was immunoSEQ multiplex PCR, while the TCRdb copy is restricted to in-frame clones and leaves out a portion. The table has around 89,000 clones, about 94% seen once; the top ten hold about 0.25%. This receptor was identified in a human donor in good health. Sequencing used T cells isolated from PBMCs. The genes are TRBV11-2 and TRBJ2-7; 7 nucleotides match TRBD2. CDR3: CASSLGGGPYEQYF. DNA for the CDR3: TGTGCCAGCAGCTTAGGGGGAGGGCCCTACGAGCAGTACTTC.